This TCR beta chain stems from a study of control samples from healthy donors and cancer patients. The CDR3 totals 12 residues. The germline V gene encodes CDR1 ENHRY and CDR2 SYGVKD. The ends lost 11 bases at V and 5 bases at J; junction bases unmatched: 7. Sequenced by immunoSEQ multiplex PCR; TCRdb stores in-frame clones only, minus some. Among about 220,000 clones, around 94% were seen once, and the ten largest hold more than 1.3%. The chain uses TRBV10-3 and TRBJ2-5, with 8 bases identical to TRBD2. Sequenced: blood. The TCR was taken from a man between 50 and 59 years old in good health. The CDR3 bases are TGTGCCGGCTCCGGGGGGGGCGAGACCCAGTACTTC. Translation gives CAGSGGGETQYF.